This T cell receptor (beta chain) derives from a study of cytomegalovirus exposure and HLA in healthy donors. Study observations and caveats: Earlier analysis yielded a pattern in which most TCR beta V segments were productive about 90% or about 30% of the time. There were reportedly fewer N-insertions in an Asian-associated ancestry cluster than the roughly 680-donor mean, in a later analysis. The authors reported that TCR beta sequences could predict HLA-A and HLA-B alleles. These predictions were accurate for most subjects in the first cohort.

The primer mix had 60 Vbeta and 13 Jbeta primers. Libraries were prepared by immunoSEQ multiplex PCR; TCRdb keeps only in-frame clonotypes and omits some of them. Among 150,000 to 200,000 clones, 79% were seen once, and the ten largest hold approximately 1.4%. Points on this clone: Its antigen is not known.

In nominal health when sampled, donors likely had unrecorded immune exposures nonetheless. Looked up from germline, CDR1 is SEHNR and CDR2 is FQNEAQ (reference sequence). The CDR3 consists of 15 residues. Losses at the gene ends were 5 bases for V and 5 bases for J; bases not matched to a gene: 5. The receptor's source is a woman between 45 and 60 years old in good health and CMV-seronegative. The chain links TRBV7-9 to TRBJ2-3, with 12 bases identical to TRBD1. The sample was PBMCs. The CDR3, as DNA: TGTGCCAGCAGCGGGGGGACAGGGGGCAGAGATACGCAGTATTTT. Protein: CASSGGTGGRDTQYF. The full variable domain, its missing parts supplied by reference TRBV7-9 and TRBJ2-3, is DTGVSQNPRHKITKRGQNVTFRCDPISEHNRLYWYRQTLGQGPEFLTYFQNEAQLEKSRLLSDRFSAERPKGSFSTLEIQRTEQGDSAMYLCASSGGTGGRDTQYFGPGTRLTVL.